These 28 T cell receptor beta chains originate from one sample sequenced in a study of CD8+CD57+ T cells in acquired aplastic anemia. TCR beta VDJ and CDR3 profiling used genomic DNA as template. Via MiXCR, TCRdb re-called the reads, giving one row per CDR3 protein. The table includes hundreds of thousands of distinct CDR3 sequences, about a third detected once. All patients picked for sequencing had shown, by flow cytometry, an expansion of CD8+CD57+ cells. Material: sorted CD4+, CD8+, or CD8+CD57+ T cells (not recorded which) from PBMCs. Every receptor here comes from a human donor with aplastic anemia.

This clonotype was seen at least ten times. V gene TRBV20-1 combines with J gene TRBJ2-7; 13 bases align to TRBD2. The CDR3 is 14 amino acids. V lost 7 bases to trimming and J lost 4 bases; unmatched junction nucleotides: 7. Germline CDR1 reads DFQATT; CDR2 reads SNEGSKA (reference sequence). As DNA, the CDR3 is TGCAGTGTCTCCCCGGGACTAGCGGGGTACGAGCAGTACTTC. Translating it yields CSVSPGLAGYEQYF.

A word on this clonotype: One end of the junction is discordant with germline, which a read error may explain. The CDR3 nucleotides are TGTGCCAGCACGGGACAGGGTGGGACAACTGAAGCTTACTTT. This gives the protein CASTGQGGTTEAYF. The V and J genes are TRBV2 and TRBJ1-1; TRBD1 agrees at 9 bases. The germline V gene has CDR1 SNHLY and CDR2 FYNNEI. This CDR3 region has 14 residues.

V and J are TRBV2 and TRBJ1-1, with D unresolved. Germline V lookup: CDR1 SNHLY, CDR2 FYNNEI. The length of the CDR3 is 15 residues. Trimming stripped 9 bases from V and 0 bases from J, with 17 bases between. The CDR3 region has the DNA TGTGCCAGTCTGCCCGGACGGAACATGAACACTGAAGCTTTCTTT. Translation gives CASLPGRNMNTEAFF.

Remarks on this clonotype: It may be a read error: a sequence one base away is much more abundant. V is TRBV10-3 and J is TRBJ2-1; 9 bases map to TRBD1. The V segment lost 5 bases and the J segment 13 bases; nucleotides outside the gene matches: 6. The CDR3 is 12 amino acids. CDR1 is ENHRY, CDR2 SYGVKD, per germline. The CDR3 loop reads CAISTGQGNQFF. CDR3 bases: TGTGCCATCAGTACAGGACAGGGGAATCAGTTCTTC.

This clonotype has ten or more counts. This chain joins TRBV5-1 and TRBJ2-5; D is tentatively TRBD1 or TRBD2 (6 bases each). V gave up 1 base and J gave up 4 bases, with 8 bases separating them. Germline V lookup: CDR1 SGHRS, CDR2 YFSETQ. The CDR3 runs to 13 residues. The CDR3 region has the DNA TGCGCCAGCAGCTTGAAGGGGGGAGAGACCCAGTACTTC. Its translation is CASSLKGGETQYF.

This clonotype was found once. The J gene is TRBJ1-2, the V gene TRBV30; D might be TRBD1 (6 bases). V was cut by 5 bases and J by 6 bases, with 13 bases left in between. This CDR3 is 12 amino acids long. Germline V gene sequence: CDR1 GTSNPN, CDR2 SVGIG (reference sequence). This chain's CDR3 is CAWLRGQDGYTF. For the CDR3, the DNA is TGTGCCTGGCTCCGGGGGCAGGATGGCTACACCTTC. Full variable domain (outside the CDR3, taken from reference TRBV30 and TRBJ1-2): SQTIHQWPATLVQPVGSPLSLECTVEGTSNPNLYWYRQAAGRGLQLLFYSVGIGQISSEVPQNLSASRPQDRQFILSSKKLLLSDSGFYLCAWLRGQDGYTFGSGTRLTVV.

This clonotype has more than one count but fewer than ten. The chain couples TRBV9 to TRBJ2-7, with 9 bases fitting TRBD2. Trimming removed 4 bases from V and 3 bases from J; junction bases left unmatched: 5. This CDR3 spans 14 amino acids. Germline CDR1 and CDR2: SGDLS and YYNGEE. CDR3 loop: CASSRTSDYYEQYF. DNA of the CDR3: TGTGCCAGCAGCCGGACTAGCGACTACTACGAGCAGTACTTC.

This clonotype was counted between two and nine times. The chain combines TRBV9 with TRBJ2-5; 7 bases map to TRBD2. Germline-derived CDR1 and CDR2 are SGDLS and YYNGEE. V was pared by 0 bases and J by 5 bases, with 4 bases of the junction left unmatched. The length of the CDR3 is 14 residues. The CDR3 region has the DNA TGTGCCAGCAGCGTAGCGGGGAGGGTGGAGACCCAGTACTTC. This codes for CASSVAGRVETQYF.

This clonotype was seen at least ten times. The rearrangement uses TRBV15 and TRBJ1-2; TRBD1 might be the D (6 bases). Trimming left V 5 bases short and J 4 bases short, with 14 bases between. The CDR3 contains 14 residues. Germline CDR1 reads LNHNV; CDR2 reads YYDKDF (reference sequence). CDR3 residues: CATSGEGGLYGYTF. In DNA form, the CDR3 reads TGTGCCACCAGCGGCGAGGGGGGGCTCTATGGCTACACCTTC. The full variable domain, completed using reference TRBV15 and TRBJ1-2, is DAMVIQNPRYQVTQFGKPVTLSCSQTLNHNVMYWYQQKSSQAPKLLFHYYDKDFNNEADTPDNFQSRRPNTSFCFLDIRSPGLGDTAMYLCATSGEGGLYGYTFGSGTRLTVV.

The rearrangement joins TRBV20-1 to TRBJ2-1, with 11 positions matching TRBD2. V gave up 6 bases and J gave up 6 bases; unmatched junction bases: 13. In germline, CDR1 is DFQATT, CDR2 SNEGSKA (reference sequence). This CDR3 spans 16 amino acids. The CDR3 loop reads CSATRPPGLAANEQFF. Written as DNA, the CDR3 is TGCAGTGCCACTAGACCGCCGGGACTAGCGGCCAATGAGCAGTTCTTC.

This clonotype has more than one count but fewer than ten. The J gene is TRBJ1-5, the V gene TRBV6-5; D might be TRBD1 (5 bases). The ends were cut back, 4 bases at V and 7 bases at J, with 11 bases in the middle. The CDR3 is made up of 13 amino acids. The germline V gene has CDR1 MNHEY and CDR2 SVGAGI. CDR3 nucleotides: TGTGCCAGCAGTTCACAGGTCCGCCAGCCCCAGCATTTT. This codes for CASSSQVRQPQHF.

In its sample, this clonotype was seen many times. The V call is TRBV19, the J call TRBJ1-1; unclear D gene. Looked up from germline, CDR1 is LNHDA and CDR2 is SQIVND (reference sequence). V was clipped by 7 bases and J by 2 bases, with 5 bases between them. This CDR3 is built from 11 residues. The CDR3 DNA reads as TGTGCCAGTAAAGATAACACTGAAGCTTTCTTT. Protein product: CASKDNTEAFF.

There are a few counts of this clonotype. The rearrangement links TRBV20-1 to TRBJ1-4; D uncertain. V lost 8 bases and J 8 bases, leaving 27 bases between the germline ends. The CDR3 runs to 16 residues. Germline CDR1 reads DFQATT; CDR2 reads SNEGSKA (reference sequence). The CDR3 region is CSCRPSLGARPEKLFF. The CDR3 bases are TGCAGTTGTAGGCCCTCCCTAGGCGCGAGGCCCGAAAAACTGTTTTTT.

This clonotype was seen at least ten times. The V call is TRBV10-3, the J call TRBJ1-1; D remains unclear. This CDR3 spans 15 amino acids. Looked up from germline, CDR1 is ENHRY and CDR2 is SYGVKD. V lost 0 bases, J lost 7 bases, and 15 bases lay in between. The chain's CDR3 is CAISESTDITGEAFF. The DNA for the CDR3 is TGTGCCATCAGTGAGTCGACTGACATTACCGGTGAAGCTTTCTTT.

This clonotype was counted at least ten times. CDR3: CASSEVAFSYNEQFF. The CDR3 nucleotides read TGTGCCAGCAGTGAAGTAGCATTCTCCTACAATGAGCAGTTCTTC. The rearrangement uses TRBV2 and TRBJ2-1; D call uncertain. Trimming pared 1 base from V and 0 bases from J, leaving 7 bases between. This CDR3 spans 15 amino acids. Germline-derived CDR1 and CDR2 are SNHLY and FYNNEI.

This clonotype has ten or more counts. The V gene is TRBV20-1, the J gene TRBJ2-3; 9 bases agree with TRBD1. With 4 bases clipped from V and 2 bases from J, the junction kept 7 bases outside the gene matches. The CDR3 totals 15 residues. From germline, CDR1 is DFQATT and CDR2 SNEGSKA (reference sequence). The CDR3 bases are TGCAGTGCTATCCAGGACAGGGGCATCACAGATACGCAGTATTTT. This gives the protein CSAIQDRGITDTQYF.

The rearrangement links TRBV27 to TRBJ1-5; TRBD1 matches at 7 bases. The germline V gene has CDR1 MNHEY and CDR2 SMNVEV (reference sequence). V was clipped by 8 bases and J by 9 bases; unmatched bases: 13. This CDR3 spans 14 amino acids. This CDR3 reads CASGDRDSGSPQHF. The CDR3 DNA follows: TGTGCCAGCGGGGACCGGGACAGCGGTTCGCCCCAGCATTTT.

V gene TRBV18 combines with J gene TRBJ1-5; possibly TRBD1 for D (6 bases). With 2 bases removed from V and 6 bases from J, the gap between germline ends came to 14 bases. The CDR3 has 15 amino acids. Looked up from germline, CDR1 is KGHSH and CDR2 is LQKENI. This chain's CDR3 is CASSPEGDKLQPQHF. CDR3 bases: TGTGCCAGCTCACCAGAGGGGGATAAACTTCAGCCCCAGCATTTT.

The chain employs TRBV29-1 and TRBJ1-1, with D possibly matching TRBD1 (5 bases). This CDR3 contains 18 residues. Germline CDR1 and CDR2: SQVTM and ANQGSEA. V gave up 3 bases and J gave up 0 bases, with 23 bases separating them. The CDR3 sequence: CSVEDRSGGGAMNTEAFF. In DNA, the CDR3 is TGCAGCGTTGAGGATCGGTCCGGGGGTGGTGCTATGAACACTGAAGCTTTCTTT.

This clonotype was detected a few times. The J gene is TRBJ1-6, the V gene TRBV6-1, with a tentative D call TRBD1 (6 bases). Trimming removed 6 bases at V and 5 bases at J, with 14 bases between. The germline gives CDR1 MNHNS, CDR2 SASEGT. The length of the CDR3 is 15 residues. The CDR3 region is CASRTRDINNSPLHF. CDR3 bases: TGTGCCAGCAGAACCCGGGACATTAATAATTCACCCCTCCACTTT.

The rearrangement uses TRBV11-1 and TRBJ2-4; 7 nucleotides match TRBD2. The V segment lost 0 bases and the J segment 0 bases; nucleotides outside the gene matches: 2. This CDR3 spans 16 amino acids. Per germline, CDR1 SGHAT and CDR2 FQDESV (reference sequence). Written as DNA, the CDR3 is TGTGCCAGCAGCTTAGCGGCTAGCGGAGCCAAAAACATTCAGTACTTC. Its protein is CASSLAASGAKNIQYF.

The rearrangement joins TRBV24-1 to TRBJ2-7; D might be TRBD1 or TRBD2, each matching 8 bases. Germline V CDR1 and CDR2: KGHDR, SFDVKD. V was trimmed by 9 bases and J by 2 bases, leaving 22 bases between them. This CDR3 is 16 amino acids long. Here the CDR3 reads CATPRRGDRRPYEQYF. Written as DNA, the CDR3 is TGTGCCACCCCCCGGCGGGGGGACAGGAGACCCTACGAGCAGTACTTC.

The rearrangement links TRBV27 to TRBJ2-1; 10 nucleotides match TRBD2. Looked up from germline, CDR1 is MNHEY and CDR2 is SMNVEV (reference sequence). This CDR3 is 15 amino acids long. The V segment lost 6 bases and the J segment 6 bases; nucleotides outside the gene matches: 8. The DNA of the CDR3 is TGTGCCAGCAGGGTGGGGATAGCGGGAGGCAATGAGCAGTTCTTC. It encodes CASRVGIAGGNEQFF.

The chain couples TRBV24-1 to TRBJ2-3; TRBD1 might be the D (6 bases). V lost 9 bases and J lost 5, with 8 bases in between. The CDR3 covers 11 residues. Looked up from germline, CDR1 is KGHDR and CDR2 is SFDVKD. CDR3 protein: CATGGGDTQYF. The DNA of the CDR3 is TGTGCCACCGGGGGCGGAGATACGCAGTATTTT.

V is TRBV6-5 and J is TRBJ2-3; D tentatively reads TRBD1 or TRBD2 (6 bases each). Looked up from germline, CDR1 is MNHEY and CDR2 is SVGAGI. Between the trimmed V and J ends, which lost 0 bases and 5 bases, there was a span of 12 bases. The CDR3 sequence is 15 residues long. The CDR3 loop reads CASSYSMGGRDTQYF. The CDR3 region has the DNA TGTGCCAGCAGTTACTCGATGGGGGGCAGAGATACGCAGTATTTT.

This chain's CDR3 is CASSYEVPDNEQFF. CDR3 coding DNA: TGTGCCAGCAGTTACGAGGTGCCGGACAATGAGCAGTTCTTC. The V call is TRBV6-6, the J call TRBJ2-1; D ambiguous. This CDR3 contains 14 residues. V was pared by 2 bases and J by 5 bases, with 10 bases between. Germline CDR1 and CDR2: MNHNY and SVGAGI (reference sequence).

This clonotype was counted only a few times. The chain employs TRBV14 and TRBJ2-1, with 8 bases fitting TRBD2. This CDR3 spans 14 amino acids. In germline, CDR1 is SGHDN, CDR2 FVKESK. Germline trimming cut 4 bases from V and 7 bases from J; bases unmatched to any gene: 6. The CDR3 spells CASSPGTRFNEQFF. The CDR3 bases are TGTGCCAGCAGCCCTGGGACTAGGTTTAATGAGCAGTTCTTC.

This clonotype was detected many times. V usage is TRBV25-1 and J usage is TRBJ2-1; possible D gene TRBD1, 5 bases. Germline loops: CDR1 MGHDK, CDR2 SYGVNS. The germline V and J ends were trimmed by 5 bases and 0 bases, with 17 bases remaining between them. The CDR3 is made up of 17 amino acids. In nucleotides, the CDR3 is TGTGCCAGCAGTACCCAGGGCAGGTCGATCTCCTACAATGAGCAGTTCTTC. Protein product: CASSTQGRSISYNEQFF.